A single sample gave rise to the 23 T cell receptor beta chains below, sequenced in a study of blood T cell repertoires in COVID-19. Data came from immunoSEQ multiplex PCR; TCRdb stores just in-frame clones and leaves some out. The table lists nearly 45,000 clones, 60% to 80% of them singletons, with around 17% in the top ten. Sequencing was carried out using peripheral blood. The receptors stem from a man in his 70s with acute or convalescent COVID-19.

This rearrangement joins TRBV5-5 to TRBJ1-1, with D perhaps TRBD1 (6 bases). This CDR3 contains 15 residues. Germline CDR1 reads SGHKS; CDR2 reads YYEKEE (reference sequence). The V end lost 4 bases, the J end lost 4 bases, and 17 bases lay between the germline ends. The CDR3 DNA is TGTGCCAGCAGCCCGGGGCGCCCAGGGGTCACTGAAGCTTTCTTT. Translating gives CASSPGRPGVTEAFF.

The rearrangement joins TRBV24-1 to TRBJ2-4; 9 bases are a match to TRBD2. Germline V gene data show CDR1 as KGHDR and CDR2 as SFDVKD. The CDR3 is made up of 19 amino acids. The CDR3 loop is CALTLSKRGASEAKNIQYF. In nucleotides, the CDR3 is TGTGCGTTAACCCTTAGTAAGCGGGGGGCCTCTGAAGCCAAAAACATTCAGTACTTC.

The rearrangement joins TRBV19 to TRBJ2-2; 9 nucleotides line up with TRBD1. Trimming removed 6 bases from V and 6 bases from J; junction bases left unmatched: 11. The CDR3 is 16 residues long. Looked up from germline, CDR1 is LNHDA and CDR2 is SQIVND (reference sequence). The CDR3 DNA reads TGTGCCAGTAGGGGACAGGGAGAAGGTAGCGCCGGGGAGCTGTTTTTT. It specifies CASRGQGEGSAGELFF.

The chain is built from TRBV7-7 and TRBJ2-2; possible D gene TRBD1, 5 bases. Germline-derived CDR1 and CDR2 are SSHAT and FNYEAQ (reference sequence). The CDR3 length is 14 residues. Between the trimmed V and J ends, which lost 4 bases and 0 bases, there was a span of 6 bases. CDR3 loop: CASSSTANTGELFF. DNA for the CDR3: TGTGCCAGCAGCTCGACAGCGAACACCGGGGAGCTGTTTTTT.

The chain is built from TRBV6-2 or TRBV6-3 and TRBJ1-5, with TRBD1 matching 7 bases. This CDR3 contains 19 residues. In germline, CDR1 is MNHEY, CDR2 SVGEGT. Trimming removed 0 bases from V and 3 bases from J; junction bases left unmatched: 14. As DNA, the CDR3 is TGTGCCAGCAGTTACTCGATGGAACAGGGGCCGTATGTCAATCAGCCCCAGCATTTT. Encoded protein: CASSYSMEQGPYVNQPQHF.

The chain recombines TRBV10-1 with TRBJ2-5; TRBD1 agrees at 8 bases. Losses at the gene ends were 2 bases for V and 1 base for J; bases not matched to a gene: 3. This CDR3 contains 15 residues. CDR1 and CDR2 (germline): WNHNN, SYGVQD (reference sequence). CDR3 region: CASSEPGTGQETQYF. In DNA, the CDR3 is TGCGCCAGCAGTGAGCCCGGGACAGGCCAAGAGACCCAGTACTTC.

The gene calls are TRBV28 and TRBJ1-3; a possible D gene is TRBD1 (6 bases). Germline V gene data show CDR1 as MDHEN and CDR2 as SYDVKM. V gave up 4 bases and J gave up 4 bases, with 8 bases separating them. CDR3 length: 13 amino acids. CDR3 in amino acids: CASSYRAGNTIYF. The DNA for the CDR3 is TGTGCCAGCAGTTACAGGGCGGGAAACACCATATATTTT.

The genes are TRBV10-3 and TRBJ2-7, with TRBD2 matching 15 bases. Germline trimming cut 8 bases from V and 5 bases from J; bases unmatched to any gene: 10. The germline gives CDR1 ENHRY, CDR2 SYGVKD. This CDR3 contains 16 residues. DNA of the CDR3: TGTGCCATCTCGGGACTAGCGGGGGGCAGGGGGAACGAGCAGTACTTC. It translates to CAISGLAGGRGNEQYF.

This chain connects TRBV7-9 to TRBJ1-1, with D possibly being TRBD1 (5 bases). V lost 2 bases, J lost 3 bases, and 13 bases lay in between. CDR1 is SEHNR and CDR2 is FQNEAQ in the germline V gene (reference sequence). The CDR3 loop spans 15 amino acids. The CDR3 loop reads CASSLRGNADTEAFF. The CDR3 nucleotides are TGTGCCAGCAGCTTAAGGGGTAACGCGGACACTGAAGCTTTCTTT.

CDR3: CASSTGLSNQPQHF. CDR3 sequence (DNA): TGCGCCAGCAGCACAGGGTTAAGCAATCAGCCCCAGCATTTT. The V and J genes are TRBV5-1 and TRBJ1-5, with D possibly matching TRBD1 (6 bases). Trimming shortened V by 4 bases and J by 1 base, and 9 bases separated the two germline ends. From germline, CDR1 is SGHRS and CDR2 YFSETQ. The CDR3 extends over 14 amino acids.

The V call is TRBV3-1 (or the pseudogene TRBV3-2), the J call TRBJ1-3, with 8 positions matching TRBD1. V was pared by 3 bases and J by 2 bases, with 9 bases of the junction left unmatched. Germline V lookup: CDR1 LGHDT, CDR2 YNNKEL (reference sequence). The length of the CDR3 is 17 residues. CDR3 sequence: CASSHRNRQGTGNTIYF. For the CDR3, the DNA is TGTGCCAGCAGCCACAGAAACAGACAGGGGACTGGAAACACCATATATTTT.

CDR3 in amino acids: CASTFRQTYTF. DNA of the CDR3: TGTGCCAGCACCTTTAGACAGACCTACACCTTC. The J gene is TRBJ1-2, the V gene TRBV6-5, with TRBD1 as a possible D gene (5 bases). CDR1 MNHEY and CDR2 SVGAGI come from the germline V gene. Trimming removed 7 bases from V and 10 bases from J, with 13 bases in between. The CDR3 is 11 amino acids.

This chain connects TRBV7-8 to TRBJ2-3, with TRBD2 matching 7 bases. The CDR3 contains 17 residues. Germline CDR1 and CDR2: SGHVS and FQNEAQ. The J segment lost 8 bases and the V segment lost 4 bases, leaving 18 bases of the junction unmatched. The DNA of the CDR3 is TGTGCCAGCAGCTACCACGAGTCGGGGGGAGTTAAGGGTACGCAGTATTTT. Translating it yields CASSYHESGGVKGTQYF.

The chain combines TRBV18 with TRBJ2-3; TRBD2 aligns across 7 bases. There are 15 residues in the CDR3. In germline, CDR1 is KGHSH, CDR2 LQKENI. Unmatched junction bases numbered 3, after V lost 1 base and J lost 2 bases. CDR3 bases: TGTGCCAGCTCACCACGGCGGGGGAACACAGATACGCAGTATTTT. It codes for CASSPRRGNTDTQYF.

The J gene is TRBJ2-7, the V gene TRBV9; TRBD2 is a possible D gene (5 bases). This CDR3 has 15 residues. Looked up from germline, CDR1 is SGDLS and CDR2 is YYNGEE. V was clipped by 3 bases and J by 5 bases, with 18 bases between them. The DNA for the CDR3 is TGTGCCAGCAGCGCCGGGGAGAGCTGGAAGAACGAGCAGTACTTC. Residues: CASSAGESWKNEQYF.

This clone was seen just once. The chain carries TRBV6-2 or TRBV6-3 and TRBJ1-5, with D possibly TRBD1 on 6 matching bases. The germline V gene encodes CDR1 MNHEY and CDR2 SVGEGT. Trimming left V 6 bases short and J 5 bases short, with 17 bases between. The CDR3 is 15 residues long. In DNA form, the CDR3 reads TGTGCCAGCAGCTATAGGGGGGGCCAGCATCAGCCCCAGCATTTT. Its protein is CASSYRGGQHQPQHF.

This sequence joins TRBV5-1 and TRBJ2-7, with 12 bases lining up with TRBD1. The CDR3 covers 14 residues. V dropped 3 bases and J dropped 7; count of bases not matched to a gene: 5. The V gene's germline CDR1 is SGHRS and CDR2 YFSETQ. As DNA, the CDR3 is TGCGCCAGCAGCTGGGGACAGGGGGCGTCTGAGCAGTACTTC. This codes for CASSWGQGASEQYF. The full variable domain, rest sourced from reference TRBV5-1 and TRBJ2-7, is KAGVTQTPRYLIKTRGQQVTLSCSPISGHRSVSWYQQTPGQGLQFLFEYFSETQRNKGNFPGRFSGRQFSNSRSEMNVSTLELGDSALYLCASSWGQGASEQYFGPGTRLTVT.

V is TRBV28 and J is TRBJ1-2; 7 bases align to TRBD1. Germline-derived CDR1 and CDR2 are MDHEN and SYDVKM. CDR3 length: 13 residues. The trim removed 8 bases at V and 6 bases at J, leaving 9 bases unmatched. CDR3 residues: CASRQGRPNGYTF. CDR3 nucleotides: TGTGCCAGCCGACAGGGACGCCCAAATGGCTACACCTTC.

The CDR3 DNA reads as TGTGCCAGCAGCCCCGGGACATATAGCAATCAGCCCCAGCATTTT. Its translation: CASSPGTYSNQPQHF. The V and J genes are TRBV6-2 or TRBV6-3 and TRBJ1-5; a possible D gene is TRBD1 (6 bases). The germline CDR1 and CDR2 sequences are MNHEY and SVGEGT. The CDR3 is 15 amino acids. Trimming took off 6 bases at V and 0 bases at J, with 12 bases between the two ends.

This sequence joins TRBV5-1 and TRBJ2-3, with 13 positions matching TRBD2. Germline loops: CDR1 SGHRS, CDR2 YFSETQ. Losses at the gene ends were 5 bases for V and 2 bases for J; bases not matched to a gene: 5. The CDR3 totals 16 residues. The CDR3, as DNA: TGCGCCAGCAGGCGGACTAGCGGGGGCCCCACAGATACGCAGTATTTT. Translation: CASRRTSGGPTDTQYF.

The V call is TRBV28, the J call TRBJ1-6; no reliable D call. Trimming removed 4 bases at V and 7 bases at J, with 11 bases between. Germline lookup yields CDR1 MDHEN and CDR2 SYDVKM. This CDR3 is 14 amino acids long. The CDR3 region is CASSSARGNSPLHF. The CDR3 coding sequence is TGTGCCAGCAGTTCCGCCCGCGGGAATTCACCCCTCCACTTT.

This clone occurred a few times. The CDR3 sequence is CASKTQGTPTDTQYF. The CDR3 coding sequence is TGTGCCAGCAAGACACAGGGGACTCCCACAGATACGCAGTATTTT. The genes are TRBV2 and TRBJ2-3; D perhaps matches TRBD1 (7 bases). Trimming stripped 7 bases from V and 2 bases from J, with 16 bases between. This CDR3 has 15 residues. Looked up from germline, CDR1 is SNHLY and CDR2 is FYNNEI.

V is TRBV5-4 and J is TRBJ1-6, with TRBD1 as a possible D gene (5 bases). Germline V gene data show CDR1 as SGHNT and CDR2 as YYREEE (reference sequence). The germline V and J ends were trimmed by 4 bases and 10 bases, with 9 bases remaining between them. There are 12 residues in the CDR3. The CDR3 DNA follows: TGTGCCAGCAGCCGCGACAGCTCACCCCTCCACTTT. Translating it yields CASSRDSSPLHF.